One sample yielded the 27 T cell receptor beta chains listed below, sequenced in a study of T cell changes during pregnancy in multiple sclerosis. Generated by immunoSEQ multiplex PCR, the TCRdb table keeps only in-frame clones and is missing some. There are tens of thousands of clones in the sample; around 88% occur only once, and under 3.5% lies in the top ten. Sequencing used CD4+ T cells from peripheral blood mononuclear cells, obtained in the first trimester of pregnancy. The receptors were sampled from a female donor in good health, enrolled as a control in a pregnancy study.

J is TRBJ2-1 and V is TRBV27, with 8 positions matching TRBD1. Trimming at V came to 6 bases and at J to 6 bases, leaving 10 bases not matched to a gene. CDR3 length: 15 amino acids. The germline V gene has CDR1 MNHEY and CDR2 SMNVEV (reference sequence). Here the CDR3 DNA reads TGTGCCAGCAGCTCCCAGGGGGCCGGGTCCAATGAGCAGTTCTTC. Protein: CASSSQGAGSNEQFF.

As DNA, the CDR3 is TGTGCCAGCAGCCCCGGGGGGACCCAGACCTACGAGCAGTACTTC. Its protein product is CASSPGGTQTYEQYF. The gene calls are TRBV11-1 and TRBJ2-7; TRBD2 matches 7 bases. CDR3 length equals 15 residues. V dropped 5 bases and J dropped 2; count of bases not matched to a gene: 9. Germline V gene lookup returns CDR1 SGHAT and CDR2 FQDESV (reference sequence).

V gene TRBV21-1 combines with J gene TRBJ2-3; the table calls TRBD1, which could not be checked here. TRBV21-1 is annotated as a pseudogene. The CDR3 spans 18 residues. The CDR3 nucleotides are TGTGCCAGCAGCAAAGTGGTGTCAGGGGGCATGGGCACAGATACGCAGTATTTT. Residues: CASSKVVSGGMGTDTQYF.

V usage is TRBV5-1 and J usage is TRBJ2-1; 7 nucleotides match TRBD2. This CDR3 is 14 amino acids long. With V trimmed by 4 bases and J by 5 bases, 6 bases remained unmatched. Germline CDR1 is SGHRS and CDR2 is YFSETQ. CDR3 in amino acids: CASSHGLEHNEQFF. As DNA, the CDR3 is TGCGCCAGCAGCCACGGACTAGAACACAATGAGCAGTTCTTC.

The gene calls are TRBV7-8 and TRBJ2-3, with unresolved D. Germline CDR1 reads SGHVS; CDR2 reads FQNEAQ. Between the trimmed V and J ends, which lost 1 base and 3 bases, there was a span of 5 bases. The CDR3 has 13 amino acids. CDR3 nucleotides: TGTGCCAGCAGCTTAGACCGGACAGATACGCAGTATTTT. Translation: CASSLDRTDTQYF.

The chain links TRBV11-2 to TRBJ1-3; TRBD1 matches at 7 bases. This CDR3 has 16 amino acids. The J segment lost 0 bases and the V segment lost 5 bases, leaving 7 bases of the junction unmatched. Germline V gene data show CDR1 as SGHAT and CDR2 as FQNNGV. The CDR3 here is CASSGAGQISGNTIYF. CDR3 nucleotide sequence: TGTGCCAGCAGCGGCGCGGGACAGATCTCTGGAAACACCATATATTTT.

The chain recombines TRBV9 with TRBJ1-6; possible D gene TRBD1, 5 bases. Germline values: CDR1 SGDLS, CDR2 YYNGEE. Trimming cost V 0 bases and J 5 bases, with 15 bases left between them. This CDR3 region has 17 residues. CDR3 in amino acids: CASSVGGGGADNSPLHF. The CDR3 bases are TGTGCCAGCAGCGTAGGGGGGGGAGGAGCCGATAATTCACCCCTCCACTTT.

The chain combines TRBV29-1 with TRBJ2-7, with 7 positions matching TRBD1. The CDR3 loop spans 12 amino acids. Looked up from germline, CDR1 is SQVTM and CDR2 is ANQGSEA. Trimming at V came to 4 bases and at J to 2 bases, leaving 2 bases not matched to a gene. CDR3 nucleotide sequence: TGCAGCGTTGGGGGACAGCCCTACGAGCAGTACTTC. This codes for CSVGGQPYEQYF.

V and J are TRBV6-5 and TRBJ1-1; D may be TRBD1 (6 bases). V lost 1 base and J 1 base, leaving 7 bases between the germline ends. Germline V gives CDR1 MNHEY, CDR2 SVGAGI. The length of the CDR3 is 14 residues. In DNA, the CDR3 is TGTGCCAGCAGTTACTGGGGACAGAACACTGAAGCTTTCTTT. This translates into CASSYWGQNTEAFF.

This clone was seen a single time. The chain links TRBV28 to TRBJ2-2; tentative D call: TRBD2 (6 bases). Trimming shortened V by 4 bases and J by 6 bases, and 15 bases separated the two germline ends. The V gene's germline CDR1 is MDHEN and CDR2 SYDVKM. The CDR3 has 15 residues. This CDR3 is CASSSPEGWAGELFF. The CDR3, as DNA: TGTGCCAGCAGTTCCCCGGAGGGTTGGGCCGGGGAGCTGTTTTTT.

The chain uses TRBV5-1 and TRBJ2-1; 10 bases fit TRBD1. Germline V gene sequence: CDR1 SGHRS, CDR2 YFSETQ. This CDR3 is built from 16 residues. V shed 4 bases, J shed 6 bases, and the junction held 10 bases outside the gene matches. CDR3 sequence (DNA): TGCGCCAGCAGCGGGGACAGGGGATGGAATTTCAATGAGCAGTTCTTC. Its translation is CASSGDRGWNFNEQFF. Variable domain in full (rest from reference TRBV5-1 and TRBJ2-1): KAGVTQTPRYLIKTRGQQVTLSCSPISGHRSVSWYQQTPGQGLQFLFEYFSETQRNKGNFPGRFSGRQFSNSRSEMNVSTLELGDSALYLCASSGDRGWNFNEQFFGPGTRLTVL.

V gene TRBV27 combines with J gene TRBJ2-1, with 10 bases matching TRBD2. Germline V gives CDR1 MNHEY, CDR2 SMNVEV (reference sequence). Trimming cost V 5 bases and J 9 bases; bases outside gene matches: 4. The CDR3 runs 13 residues. CDR3 DNA sequence: TGTGCCAGCAGTCTAGCGGGAGTCCCTGAGCAGTTCTTC. Translated: CASSLAGVPEQFF.

This clone was counted a few times. The chain couples TRBV7-9 to TRBJ1-1; D is undetermined. The V end lost 6 bases, the J end lost 0 bases, and 11 bases lay between the germline ends. Germline CDR1 and CDR2: SEHNR and FQNEAQ (reference sequence). The CDR3 runs 14 residues. For the CDR3, the DNA is TGTGCCAGCAGACCCGGGAGGATGAACACTGAAGCTTTCTTT. Its translation is CASRPGRMNTEAFF.

The J gene is TRBJ2-3, the V gene TRBV9, with TRBD2 identical over 11 bases. The germline V gene encodes CDR1 SGDLS and CDR2 YYNGEE. V gave up 0 bases and J gave up 3 bases; unmatched junction bases: 6. The CDR3 totals 17 residues. CDR3 amino acids: CASSVGSGGASTDTQYF. CDR3 DNA sequence: TGTGCCAGCAGCGTAGGTAGCGGGGGGGCCTCGACAGATACGCAGTATTTT.

The chain joins TRBV5-4 to TRBJ2-7; 9 nucleotides line up with TRBD1. J lost 5 bases, V lost 0 bases, and 9 bases had no gene match. CDR3 length: 16 amino acids. CDR1 and CDR2 from the germline V gene are SGHNT and YYREEE (reference sequence). The CDR3 bases are TGTGCCAGCAGCTTGGCCGGGTGGGGACAGGGCAACGAGCAGTACTTC. It codes for CASSLAGWGQGNEQYF.

The chain recombines TRBV29-1 with TRBJ2-2; D might be TRBD2 (6 bases). V gave up 8 bases and J gave up 1 base, with 20 bases separating them. Germline-derived CDR1 and CDR2 are SQVTM and ANQGSEA. The CDR3 spans 16 residues. The DNA of the CDR3 is TGCAGCTATCCCCTGGCCGGAGGGGAGAACACCGGGGAGCTGTTTTTT. Residues: CSYPLAGGENTGELFF.

In its sample, this clone was seen a few times. The genes are TRBV5-1 and TRBJ2-6; the match to TRBD1 covers 9 bases. The V segment lost 4 bases and the J segment 3 bases; nucleotides outside the gene matches: 5. This CDR3 is built from 16 residues. Germline CDR1 is SGHRS and CDR2 is YFSETQ. CDR3 loop: CASSVQGAGGANVLTF. CDR3 nucleotides: TGCGCCAGCAGCGTACAGGGGGCAGGTGGGGCCAACGTCCTGACTTTC.

The chain carries TRBV2 and TRBJ2-7; D is possibly TRBD2 (5 bases). Trimming removed 6 bases from V and 2 bases from J, with 11 bases in between. CDR1 and CDR2 (germline): SNHLY, FYNNEI. This CDR3 is 13 amino acids long. CDR3 nucleotide sequence: TGTGCCAGCAGCTACTCCGGGGCCTACGAGCAGTACTTC. Translation: CASSYSGAYEQYF.

The chain recombines TRBV28 with TRBJ1-5; 10 bases are shared with TRBD1. Looked up from germline, CDR1 is MDHEN and CDR2 is SYDVKM. The CDR3 contains 15 residues. The junction had 4 bases not matched to a gene; V was cut back by 8 bases and J by 0 bases. The CDR3 sequence: CASGQGGRSNQPQHF. CDR3 nucleotide sequence: TGTGCCAGCGGACAGGGGGGCCGTAGCAATCAGCCCCAGCATTTT.

This clone was picked up a small number of times. This rearrangement joins TRBV4-3 to TRBJ2-2, with 10 positions matching TRBD1. Germline CDR1 reads LGHNA; CDR2 reads YSLEER. The V segment lost 0 bases and the J segment 5 bases; nucleotides outside the gene matches: 6. The CDR3 has 17 residues. The DNA of the CDR3 is TGCGCCAGCAGCCAAGATCGACAGGGGGCGAGGACCGGGGAGCTGTTTTTT. Translation: CASSQDRQGARTGELFF.

The V call is TRBV28, the J call TRBJ2-4, with D maybe TRBD1 (7 bases). V lost 8 bases to trimming and J lost 8 bases, with 19 bases between them. The CDR3 sequence is 14 residues long. The germline V gene encodes CDR1 MDHEN and CDR2 SYDVKM. Here the CDR3 reads CASSDRTGGDIQYF. DNA for the CDR3: TGTGCCAGCTCCGATCGGACAGGAGGGGACATTCAGTACTTC.

This clone has just one count. The chain recombines TRBV28 with TRBJ1-2, with D hard to call. CDR1 and CDR2 (germline): MDHEN, SYDVKM. The CDR3 spans 12 residues. V was clipped by 3 bases and J by 4 bases, with 6 bases between them. CDR3 region: CASSFGVYGYTF. The CDR3 DNA sequence: TGTGCCAGCAGTTTCGGAGTCTATGGCTACACCTTC.

The J gene is TRBJ1-1, the V gene TRBV29-1; the D is unclear. The V end was cut by 6 bases, the J end by 11 bases, with 22 bases between. The CDR3 contains 13 residues. Germline V lookup: CDR1 SQVTM, CDR2 ANQGSEA. This CDR3 is CSVTAGGSVGAFF. CDR3 in DNA: TGCAGCGTCACCGCAGGAGGGTCTGTTGGGGCTTTCTTT.

This clone has more than one count but fewer than ten. V usage is TRBV18 and J usage is TRBJ2-2; TRBD1 is a possible D gene (6 bases). CDR1 is KGHSH and CDR2 is LQKENI in the germline V gene. Trimming removed 3 bases at V and 5 bases at J, with 16 bases between. This CDR3 spans 16 amino acids. The CDR3 here is CASSPQQGVGTGELFF. The CDR3 nucleotides read TGTGCCAGCTCACCCCAACAGGGAGTAGGGACCGGGGAGCTGTTTTTT. Full variable domain (remainder filled in from reference TRBV18 and TRBJ2-2): NAGVMQNPRHLVRRRGQEARLRCSPMKGHSHVYWYRQLPEEGLKFMVYLQKENIIDESGMPKERFSAEFPKEGPSILRIQQVVRGDSAAYFCASSPQQGVGTGELFFGEGSRLTVL.

The rearrangement uses TRBV10-3 and TRBJ2-1, with 10 bases matching TRBD1. CDR1 is ENHRY and CDR2 is SYGVKD in the germline V gene. This CDR3 is built from 13 residues. V lost 4 bases to trimming and J lost 6 bases; unmatched junction nucleotides: 0. CDR3 sequence reads: CAISGTGGNEQFF. The CDR3 DNA reads as TGTGCCATCAGTGGGACAGGGGGCAATGAGCAGTTCTTC.

This clone was seen more than once but under ten times. V gene TRBV2 combines with J gene TRBJ1-5; D remains unclear. Trimming left V 8 bases short and J 8 bases short, with 7 bases between. CDR3 length: 10 residues. Germline-derived CDR1 and CDR2 are SNHLY and FYNNEI. CDR3 DNA: TGTGCCAGCCCACCTAAGCCCCAGCATTTT. Its protein product is CASPPKPQHF.

In DNA form, the CDR3 reads TGTGCCATCCTTGGTCGGGACAGGGGGCTAATGAGGAGAGAATATAGCAATCAGCCCCAGCATTTT. Amino acids: CAILGRDRGLMRREYSNQPQHF. The chain has TRBV10-3 and TRBJ1-5; 12 bases are shared with TRBD1. Per the germline V gene, CDR1 is ENHRY and CDR2 is SYGVKD. V gave up 8 bases and J gave up 0 bases; unmatched junction bases: 23. The CDR3 is 22 residues long.